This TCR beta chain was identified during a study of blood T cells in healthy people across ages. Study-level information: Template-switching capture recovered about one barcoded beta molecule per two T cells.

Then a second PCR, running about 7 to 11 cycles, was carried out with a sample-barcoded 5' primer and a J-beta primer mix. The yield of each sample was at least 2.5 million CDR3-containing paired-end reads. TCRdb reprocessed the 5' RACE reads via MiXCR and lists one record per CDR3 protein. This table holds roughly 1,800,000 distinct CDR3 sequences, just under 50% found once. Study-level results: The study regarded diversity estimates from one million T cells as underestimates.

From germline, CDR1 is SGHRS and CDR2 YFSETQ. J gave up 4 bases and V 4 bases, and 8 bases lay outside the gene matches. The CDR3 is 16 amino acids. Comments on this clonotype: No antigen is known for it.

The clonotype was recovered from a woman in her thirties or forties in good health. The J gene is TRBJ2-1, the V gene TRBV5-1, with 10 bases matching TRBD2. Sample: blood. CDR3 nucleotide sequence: TGCGCCAGCAGCCCGGCCCCTAGCGGGGGTTACAATGAGCAGTTCTTC. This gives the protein CASSPAPSGGYNEQFF. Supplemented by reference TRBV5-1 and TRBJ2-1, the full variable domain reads KAGVTQTPRYLIKTRGQQVTLSCSPISGHRSVSWYQQTPGQGLQFLFEYFSETQRNKGNFPGRFSGRQFSNSRSEMNVSTLELGDSALYLCASSPAPSGGYNEQFFGPGTRLTVL.